This is a list of T cell receptor beta chains from one sample in a study of OX40 agonist ivuxolimab in advanced cancers. Here immunoSEQ multiplex PCR was the method, and the copy in TCRdb shows in-frame clones only, minus some. The table shows about 70,000 clones, with about 88% occurring only once. The material was CD4+ or CD8+ T cells sorted from blood, obtained in a trial of the OX40 agonist ivuxolimab. These receptors were taken from an adult with an advanced solid tumor such as melanoma, head and neck, liver or kidney cancer. The CDR3 runs from the conserved cysteine through the conserved F or W. D genes are given only for firm matches. Rows give clone size only sometimes, using once, few, many, or a class for an expanded clone.

TRBV2	TRBJ2-5	-	-	CASSVGREWAQETQYF	TGTGCCAGCAGTGTTGGTCGGGAGTGGGCCCAAGAGACCCAGTACTTC
TRBV29-1	TRBJ1-2	-	-	CSVDTLGTDYGYTF	TGCAGCGTTGACACGTTAGGTACGGACTATGGCTACACCTTC
TRBV5-6	TRBJ2-1	-	TRBD1	CASTSGTGLDEQFF	TGTGCCAGCACCTCCGGGACAGGGTTGGATGAGCAGTTCTTC
TRBV10-1	TRBJ1-1	once	-	CASRGMNTEAFF	TGCGCCAGCAGGGGGATGAACACTGAAGCTTTCTTT
TRBV7-8	TRBJ2-7	-	-	CASSLAQDTLSYEQYF	TGTGCCAGCAGCTTAGCGCAGGACACGCTCTCCTACGAGCAGTACTTC
TRBV11-3	TRBJ2-1	-	-	CASSRPDFYNEQFF	TGTGCCAGCAGCCGACCGGACTTCTACAATGAGCAGTTCTTC
TRBV5-1	TRBJ2-3	-	-	CASSRGSAHTDTQYF	TGCGCCAGCAGCCGGGGGTCAGCTCACACAGATACGCAGTATTTT
TRBV7-9	TRBJ1-1	-	-	CASSLLNTEAFF	TGTGCCAGCAGCCTTCTGAACACTGAAGCTTTCTTT
TRBV6-1	TRBJ1-1	-	TRBD1	CASRDRGETEAFF	TGTGCCAGCCGGGACAGGGGGGAGACTGAAGCTTTCTTT
TRBV5-5	TRBJ2-7	-	TRBD1	CASSFFQGTGGFGQYF	TGTGCCAGCAGCTTTTTCCAGGGGACAGGGGGGTTCGGGCAGTACTTC
TRBV6-4	TRBJ2-3	-	TRBD2	CASSDVSGGGTDTQYF	TGTGCCAGCAGTGACGTGAGCGGGGGGGGCACAGATACGCAGTATTTT
TRBV7-8	TRBJ1-1	-	-	CASSLELASEAFF	TGTGCCAGCAGCTTAGAACTCGCTTCTGAAGCTTTCTTT
TRBV4-1	TRBJ2-7	-	TRBD1	CASSLLGGKYEQYF	TGCGCCAGCAGCCTATTAGGGGGCAAATACGAGCAGTACTTC
TRBV30	TRBJ1-1	-	-	CAWRQTGNTEAFF	TGTGCCTGGAGACAGACAGGAAACACTGAAGCTTTCTTT
TRBV5-5	TRBJ1-2	-	TRBD1	CASSAGTDYGYTF	TGTGCCAGCAGCGCGGGGACAGACTATGGCTACACCTTC
TRBV6-5	TRBJ2-1	-	-	CASSRDGTYNEQFF	TGTGCCAGCAGCCGGGACGGTACCTACAATGAGCAGTTCTTC
TRBV5-1	TRBJ2-3	-	TRBD2	CASSAGLAGGPGDTQYF	TGCGCCAGCAGCGCAGGACTAGCGGGAGGGCCCGGAGATACGCAGTATTTT
TRBV4-1	TRBJ1-2	-	TRBD1	CASSQAGQRYGYTF	TGCGCCAGCAGCCAAGCGGGACAGAGGTATGGCTACACCTTC
TRBV4-2	TRBJ2-7	-	-	CAVGNRERSYEQYF	TGTGCCGTAGGAAACAGGGAACGCTCCTACGAGCAGTACTTC
TRBV29-1	TRBJ1-2	-	TRBD1	CSVEGQGVINYGYTF	TGCAGCGTTGAAGGGCAGGGGGTTATTAACTATGGCTACACCTTC
TRBV13	TRBJ2-1	-	TRBD2	CASSLGLAGIYEQFF	TGTGCCAGCAGCTTAGGGCTAGCGGGAATATATGAGCAGTTCTTC
TRBV5-1	TRBJ2-3	-	TRBD2	CASRFPGLAGGEDTQYF	TGCGCCAGTAGGTTCCCGGGACTAGCGGGAGGTGAAGATACGCAGTATTTT